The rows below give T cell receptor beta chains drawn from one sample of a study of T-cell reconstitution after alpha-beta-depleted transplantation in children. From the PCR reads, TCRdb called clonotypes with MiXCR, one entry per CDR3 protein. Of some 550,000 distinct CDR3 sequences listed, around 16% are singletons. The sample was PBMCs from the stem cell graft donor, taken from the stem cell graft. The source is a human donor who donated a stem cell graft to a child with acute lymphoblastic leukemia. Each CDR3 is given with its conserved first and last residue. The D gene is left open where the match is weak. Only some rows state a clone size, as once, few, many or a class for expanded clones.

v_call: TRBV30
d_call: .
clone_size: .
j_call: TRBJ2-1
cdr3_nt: TGTGCCTGGAGTACTGGCGGTTCCTACAATGAGCAGTTCTTC
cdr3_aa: CAWSTGGSYNEQFF

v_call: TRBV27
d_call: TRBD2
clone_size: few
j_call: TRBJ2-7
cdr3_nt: TGTGCCAGCAGTTTCAGCGGGAGGGCCGAGCAGTACTTC
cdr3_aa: CASSFSGRAEQYF

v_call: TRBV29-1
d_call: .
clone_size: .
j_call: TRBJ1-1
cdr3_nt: TGCAGCGTGGGGCCTTTGAACACTGAAGCTTTCTTT
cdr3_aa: CSVGPLNTEAFF

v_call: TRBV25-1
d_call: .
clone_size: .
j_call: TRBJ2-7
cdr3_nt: TGTGCCAGCAGTGATGCCGCGGGCTACGACGAGCAGTACTTC
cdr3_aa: CASSDAAGYDEQYF

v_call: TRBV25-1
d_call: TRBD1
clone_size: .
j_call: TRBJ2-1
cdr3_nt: TGTGCCAGCAGTCGTCACCTGGGACAGGGCAGCGCTGAGCAGTTCTTC
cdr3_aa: CASSRHLGQGSAEQFF

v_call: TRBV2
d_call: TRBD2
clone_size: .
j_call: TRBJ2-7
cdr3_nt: TGTGCCAGCAGTGTTACTAGCGGGCGGACCTACGAGCAGTACTTC
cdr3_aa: CASSVTSGRTYEQYF

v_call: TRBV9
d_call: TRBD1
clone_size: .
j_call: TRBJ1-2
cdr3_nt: TGTGCCAGCAGCGCACACCGGGATGGGGACAGGGAAGATGGCTACACCTTC
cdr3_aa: CASSAHRDGDREDGYTF

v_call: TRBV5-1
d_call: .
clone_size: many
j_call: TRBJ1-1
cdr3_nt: TGCGCCAGCAGCTTGGTAGGAGGTTTGAACACTGAAGCTTTCTTT
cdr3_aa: CASSLVGGLNTEAFF

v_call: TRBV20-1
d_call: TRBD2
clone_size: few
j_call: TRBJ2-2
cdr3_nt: TGCAGTGCTAGATCGGCCTTAGCGGGACGGAGGAGGAGGGCTGCCGGGGAGCTGTTTTTT
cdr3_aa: CSARSALAGRRRRAAGELFF

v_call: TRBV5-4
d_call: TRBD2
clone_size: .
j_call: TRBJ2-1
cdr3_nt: TGTGCCAGCAGCTTAATGACGGGAGGGCCTAATGAGCAGTTCTTC
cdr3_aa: CASSLMTGGPNEQFF

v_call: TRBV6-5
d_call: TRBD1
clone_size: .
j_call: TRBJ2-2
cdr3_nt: TGTGCCAGCAGTTACGACAGGGAAATGATCGGGGAGCTGTTTTTT
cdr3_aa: CASSYDREMIGELFF

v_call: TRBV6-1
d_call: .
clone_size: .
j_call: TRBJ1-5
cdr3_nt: TGTGCCAGCAGCCTCAGGGGTACAGGGCTAAGCAATCAGCCCCAGCATTTT
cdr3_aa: CASSLRGTGLSNQPQHF

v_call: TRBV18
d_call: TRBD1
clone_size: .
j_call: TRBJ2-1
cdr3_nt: TGTGCCAGCTCGCCCCCGACAGGGAGTTATGAGCAGTTCTTC
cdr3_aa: CASSPPTGSYEQFF

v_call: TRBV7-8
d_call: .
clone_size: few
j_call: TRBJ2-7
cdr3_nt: TGTGCCAGCAGCCCCCAGGGAACAGCGGGCCGGGACGAGCAGTACTTC
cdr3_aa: CASSPQGTAGRDEQYF

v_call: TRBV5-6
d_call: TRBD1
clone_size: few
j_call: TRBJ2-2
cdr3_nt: TGTGCCAGCTTAAGGACAGGGGGCCCGACCGGGGAGCTGTTTTTT
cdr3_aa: CASLRTGGPTGELFF

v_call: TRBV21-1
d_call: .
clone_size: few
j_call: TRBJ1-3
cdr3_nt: TGTGCCAGCAGCAAAGAGAGCCCCGACAGGGGGAATTGTGGAAACACCATATATTTT
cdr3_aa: CASSKESPDRGNCGNTIYF

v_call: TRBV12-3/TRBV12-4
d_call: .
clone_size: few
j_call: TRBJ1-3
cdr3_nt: TGTGCCAGCAGTTTATTGAGGGTTCAGAGCACCATATATTTT
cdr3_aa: CASSLLRVQSTIYF

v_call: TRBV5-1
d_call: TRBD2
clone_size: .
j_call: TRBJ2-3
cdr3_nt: TGCGCCAGCAGGTACCGAGCGGGAGGGCCGACGCAGTATTTT
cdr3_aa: CASRYRAGGPTQYF

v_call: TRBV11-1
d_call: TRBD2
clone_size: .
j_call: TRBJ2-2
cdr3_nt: TGTGCCAGCAACTTCGGGACTACCCAAAGCATGAACACCGGGGAGCTGTTTTTT
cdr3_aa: CASNFGTTQSMNTGELFF

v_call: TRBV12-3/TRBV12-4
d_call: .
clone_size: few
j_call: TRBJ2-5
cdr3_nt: TGTGCCAGCAGGCTCGTCACCCGAAAGGCCCAGTACTTC
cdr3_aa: CASRLVTRKAQYF

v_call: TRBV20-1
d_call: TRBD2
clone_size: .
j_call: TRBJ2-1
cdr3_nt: TGCAGTGCTAGGGGACTAGATTCCTACAATGAGCAGTTCTTC
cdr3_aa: CSARGLDSYNEQFF

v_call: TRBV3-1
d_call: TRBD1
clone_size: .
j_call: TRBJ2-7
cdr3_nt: TGTGCCAGCAGCCAGAGGACAGGGGCCGGCGAGCAGTACTTC
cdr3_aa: CASSQRTGAGEQYF

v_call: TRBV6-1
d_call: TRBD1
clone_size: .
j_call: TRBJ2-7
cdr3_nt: TGTGCCAGCAGTGAACCGGACAGGGGGCGTTACGAGCAGTACTTC
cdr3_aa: CASSEPDRGRYEQYF

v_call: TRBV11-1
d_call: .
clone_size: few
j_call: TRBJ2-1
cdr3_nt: TGTGCCAGCAGCTTAGGTCCGGGACCGTCCTACAATGAGCAGTTCTTC
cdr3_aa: CASSLGPGPSYNEQFF

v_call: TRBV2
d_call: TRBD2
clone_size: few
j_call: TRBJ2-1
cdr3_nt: TGTGCCAGCCCTCCGCGGGAGAAGGTTGATGAGCAGTTCTTC
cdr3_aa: CASPPREKVDEQFF

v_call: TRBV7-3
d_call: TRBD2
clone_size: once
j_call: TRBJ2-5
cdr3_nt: TGTGCCAGCAGCCGTAGCGGGAGGGCCTTTGAGACCCAGTACTTC
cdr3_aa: CASSRSGRAFETQYF

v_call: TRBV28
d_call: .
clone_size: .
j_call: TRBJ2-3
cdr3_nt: TGTGCCAGCAGTTTATATTTGGGGATTCGGGCCACAGATACGCAGTATTTT
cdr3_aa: CASSLYLGIRATDTQYF

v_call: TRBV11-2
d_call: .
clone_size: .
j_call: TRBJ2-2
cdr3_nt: TGTGCCAGCAGCACCGCCCTACGTCTCGGGGCCAGTACCGGGGAGCTGTTTTTT
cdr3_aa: CASSTALRLGASTGELFF